This T cell receptor beta chain was identified during a study of regulatory T cells in long-lasting Graves disease. This clonotype was recorded at least ten times. Construction of TCR beta libraries relied on iRepertoire HTBI primers and on Arm-PCR targeting CDR3 regions. One entry per CDR3 protein results from TCRdb running MiXCR on the multiplex PCR reads. The sample contains 320,000 or so distinct CDR3 sequences, 15% to 20% of which appear only once. Specified time point: newly diagnosed GD, antithyroid drugs for less than 3 months. PBMCs were the source of the RNA used for TCR sequencing. Here the sequenced sample was peripheral blood mononuclear cells (PBMCs), taken at new diagnosis, from a patient treated with antithyroid drugs. The sequence was obtained from a female donor with Graves disease.

The CDR3 DNA follows: TGCGCCAGCAGCCAAGAGGGCGTCAATCAGCCCCAGCATTTT. Amino acids: CASSQEGVNQPQHF. The chain employs TRBV4-1 and TRBJ1-5, with D hard to call. The CDR3 totals 14 residues. The V gene's germline CDR1 is MGHRA and CDR2 YSYEKL. V lost 0 bases, J lost 3 bases, and 6 bases lay in between.